This T cell receptor beta chain was identified during a study of T cells in Graves' hyperthyroidism and ophthalmopathy. Study summary: Once the initial diagnosis was made, peripheral blood was obtained before any treatment. Overall study results and limits: Onset of ophthalmopathy came a median approximately 6 months after the model predicted it. Through a model of 13 V-J features, ophthalmopathy was separated from stable hyperthyroidism.

After removal of 1 base from V and 3 bases from J, the junction contained 2 bases not matched to a gene. Per germline, CDR1 SGHAT and CDR2 FQNNGV. The CDR3 is made up of 15 amino acids. From RNA transcripts, TCR beta CDR3 regions were amplified. First-round RT-PCR of the TCR CDR3 relied on the HTBI primer set. TCRdb re-analysed the multiplex PCR reads in MiXCR, keeping a single row per CDR3 protein. The repertoire holds approximately 600,000 distinct CDR3 sequences, with about 20% as singletons. In this sample, this clonotype turned up many times. Its target is unknown. Source material: blood. This chain links TRBV11-2 with TRBJ2-7; 11 positions match TRBD1. The receptor comes from a man younger than 40 with Graves' ophthalmopathy. The CDR3 loop is CASSLVGTGGYEQYF. The CDR3, as DNA: TGTGCCAGCAGCTTAGTTGGGACAGGGGGCTACGAGCAGTACTTC.